The sequence of this T cell receptor beta chain was determined in a study of OX40 agonist ivuxolimab in advanced cancers. Study summary: Patients received ivuxolimab, an agonistic anti-OX40 (CD134) antibody.

Using immunoSEQ multiplex PCR, the repertoire was profiled, and TCRdb retains in-frame clones only, with some absent. The sample lists fewer than 65,000 clones; less than 90% were seen once. This clone turned up a few times. Its antigen is as yet unknown. Germline CDR1 reads SGHRS; CDR2 reads YFSETQ. V lost 4 bases and J lost 7; bases outside the gene matches: 8. This CDR3 contains 14 residues. Whole-study findings and limits: There were also nonresponders showing low normalized T-cell clonal expansion.

This material consisted of CD4+ or CD8+ T cells sorted from blood, taken in a trial of the OX40 agonist ivuxolimab. The receptor's source is an adult with an advanced solid tumor such as melanoma, head and neck, liver or kidney cancer. J is TRBJ1-1 and V is TRBV5-1, with 9 bases identical to TRBD1. CDR3 region: CASSLGQGSGEAFF. The CDR3 DNA is TGCGCCAGCAGCCTAGGACAGGGGTCTGGTGAAGCTTTCTTT.